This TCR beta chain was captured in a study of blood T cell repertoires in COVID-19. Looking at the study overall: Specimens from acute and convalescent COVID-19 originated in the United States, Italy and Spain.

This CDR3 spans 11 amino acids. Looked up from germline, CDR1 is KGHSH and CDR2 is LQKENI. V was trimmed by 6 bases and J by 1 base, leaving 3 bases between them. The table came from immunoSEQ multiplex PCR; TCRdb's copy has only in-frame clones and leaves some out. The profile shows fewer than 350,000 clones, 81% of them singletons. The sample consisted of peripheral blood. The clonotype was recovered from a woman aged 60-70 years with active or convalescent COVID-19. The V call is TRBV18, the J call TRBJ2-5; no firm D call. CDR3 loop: CASSLQETQYF. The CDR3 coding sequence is TGTGCCAGCTCCCTCCAAGAGACCCAGTACTTC.